This paragraph reports one T cell receptor (beta chain). Its target is unknown. Generated by immunoSEQ multiplex PCR, the TCRdb table keeps only in-frame clones and is missing some. The repertoire holds 130,000 or so clones, with around 85% as singletons. The data originate from a study of cytotoxic CD8 clonotypes in ibrutinib-treated CLL. This CDR3 comprises 15 residues. CDR1 and CDR2 from the germline V gene are SGHTA and FQGTGA. Germline trimming cut 5 bases from V and 3 bases from J; bases unmatched to any gene: 10. Whole-study findings and limits: Clonality went up at the time of ibrutinib response, stayed stable in sustained remission, and later dropped back toward its baseline level at progression.

The chain links TRBV7-3 to TRBJ2-7; 7 bases are shared with TRBD1. This clonotype was obtained from a human donor with chronic lymphocytic leukemia. Sample: PBMCs, taken after 24 months of ibrutinib treatment. CDR3 protein: CASSREQGPLYEQYF. The CDR3 DNA sequence: TGTGCCAGCAGCCGCGAACAGGGGCCGCTCTACGAGCAGTACTTC. Based on the CDR3 plus reference TRBV7-3 and TRBJ2-7, the full variable domain is GAGVSQTPSNKVTEKGKYVELRCDPISGHTALYWYRQSLGQGPEFLIYFQGTGAADDSGLPNDRFFAVRPEGSVSTLKIQRTERGDSAVYLCASSREQGPLYEQYFGPGTRLTVT.